Listed here are 4 T cell receptor beta chains from one sample, sequenced in a study of shared clonotypes between healthy human individuals. Sequencing was performed with immunoSEQ multiplex PCR; in TCRdb, only in-frame clones are kept and a portion is missing. This table holds about 1.1 million clones, about 84% found once. Input material: memory CD4+ T cells from PBMCs. Subset described: CD45RA-negative fraction. All receptors come from a man younger than 35 in good health. Some clones in this sample may be carry-over from other donors' samples.

The V call is TRBV6-1, the J call TRBJ2-5; 7 nucleotides line up with TRBD1. CDR1 and CDR2 (germline): MNHNS, SASEGT. The CDR3 sequence is 14 residues long. V dropped 6 bases and J dropped 5; count of bases not matched to a gene: 9. CDR3 sequence: CASRHDRVMETQYF. DNA for the CDR3: TGTGCCAGCAGGCACGACAGGGTGATGGAGACCCAGTACTTC.

Of note for this clone: A read error may explain this, as a much larger clone is one base away. The chain carries TRBV18 and TRBJ2-3; D is unresolved. The J call may be wrong; the DNA end is better matched by TRBJ1-5. The CDR3 is 15 residues long. Germline CDR1 is KGHSH and CDR2 is LQKENI. The CDR3 is CASSPSPRNTDTQHF. As DNA, the CDR3 is TGTGCCAGCTCACCATCACCCAGAAACACAGATACGCAGCATTTT.

The sample holds a few counts of this clone. The chain is built from TRBV5-4 and TRBJ2-3; 8 nucleotides line up with TRBD2. There are 15 residues in the CDR3. CDR1 SGHNT and CDR2 YYREEE come from the germline V gene (reference sequence). With 0 bases clipped from V and 0 bases from J, the junction kept 0 bases outside the gene matches. Here the CDR3 DNA reads TGTGCCAGCAGCTTGGCTAGCGGGAGCACAGATACGCAGTATTTT. Its translation is CASSLASGSTDTQYF. Filled out from reference TRBV5-4 and TRBJ2-3, the complete variable domain reads ETGVTQSPTHLIKTRGQQVTLRCSSQSGHNTVSWYQQALGQGPQFIFQYYREEENGRGNFPPRFSGLQFPNYSSELNVNALELDDSALYLCASSLASGSTDTQYFGPGTRLTVL.

This clone was detected a few times. The chain is built from TRBV28 and TRBJ1-1; D unresolved. The V gene's germline CDR1 is MDHEN and CDR2 SYDVKM. The CDR3 contains 12 residues. Trimming removed 7 bases from V and 0 bases from J, with 6 bases in between. CDR3 protein: CASKSVNTEAFF. As DNA, the CDR3 is TGTGCCAGCAAGTCGGTGAACACTGAAGCTTTCTTT.